These 13 T cell receptor beta chains were sequenced from one sample in a study of cytomegalovirus exposure and HLA in healthy donors. With 60 Vbeta and 13 Jbeta primers, the PCR was carried out. The table came from immunoSEQ multiplex PCR; TCRdb's copy has only in-frame clones and leaves some out. Of 100,000 to 150,000 clones in the sample, around 70% were seen once. Sequenced: PBMCs. These receptors all come from a man aged 35 to 55 in good health and CMV-seropositive.

The V call is TRBV13, the J call TRBJ2-7, with TRBD1 matching over 10 bases. The J segment lost 6 bases and the V segment lost 4 bases, leaving 12 bases of the junction unmatched. The CDR3 length is 16 residues. The germline V gene has CDR1 PRHDT and CDR2 FYEKMQ (reference sequence). The CDR3: CASSSRQDRGVSEQYF. The CDR3 nucleotides read TGTGCCAGCAGCTCAAGACAGGACAGGGGGGTCTCCGAGCAGTACTTC.

As for this clone: At one boundary the junction diverges from the germline segment, which might be a read error. Other DNA sequences from this sample encode an identical CDR3 as well. V is TRBV2 and J is TRBJ1-6; 8 positions match TRBD1. Germline CDR1 SNHLY, CDR2 FYNNEI. CDR3 size: 15 residues. CDR3 coding DNA: TGTGCCGGAGAGAGGCGGCAGGGGGCCAATTCACCCCTCCATTTT. Amino acid sequence: CAGERRQGANSPLHF.

The V gene is TRBV19, the J gene TRBJ2-7; TRBD2 agrees at 11 bases. This CDR3 comprises 15 residues. Trimming took 3 bases from V and 0 from J; bases not matched to a gene: 1. Germline-derived CDR1 and CDR2 are LNHDA and SQIVND (reference sequence). The DNA of the CDR3 is TGTGCCAGTAGTATCACTAGCGGGAGCTCCTACGAGCAGTACTTC. Its translation is CASSITSGSSYEQYF.

V and J are TRBV5-4 and TRBJ1-2; no clear D gene. Germline V CDR1 and CDR2: SGHNT, YYREEE (reference sequence). CDR3 size: 18 residues. V lost 3 bases, J lost 4 bases, and 25 bases lay in between. As DNA, the CDR3 is TGTGCCAGCAGCTCGACGGATCTGTCGGGCGAGAGCGGCTATGGCTACACCTTC. This sequence encodes CASSSTDLSGESGYGYTF.

This rearrangement joins TRBV5-6 to TRBJ2-3, with D perhaps TRBD2 (5 bases). CDR1 and CDR2 from the germline V gene are SGHDT and YYEEEE. The CDR3 contains 14 residues. V dropped 4 bases and J dropped 0 bases, with 9 bases sitting between them. The CDR3 bases are TGTGCCAGCAGCGACGACTACAGCACAGATACGCAGTATTTT. This translates into CASSDDYSTDTQYF.

This chain uses TRBV6-4 with TRBJ1-6; TRBD1 matches 7 bases. Germline V gene lookup returns CDR1 MRHNA and CDR2 SNTAGT. The CDR3 has 17 amino acids. V shed 2 bases, J shed 10 bases, and the junction held 14 bases outside the gene matches. CDR3 nucleotide sequence: TGTGCCAGCAGTGACCGGAAAGGGACAGTTGGAGACTCACCCCTCCACTTT. It codes for CASSDRKGTVGDSPLHF.

This chain connects TRBV9 to TRBJ1-6, with 10 positions matching TRBD1. The CDR3 consists of 18 residues. The trim removed 4 bases at V and 8 bases at J, leaving 15 bases unmatched. From germline, CDR1 is SGDLS and CDR2 YYNGEE. In DNA form, the CDR3 reads TGTGCCAGCAGCCCAGGGCCGGGGGGACAGGGGTGGGATTCACCCCTCCACTTT. Protein product: CASSPGPGGQGWDSPLHF.

V gene TRBV5-8 combines with J gene TRBJ2-2, with a tentative D call TRBD2 (6 bases). The CDR3 covers 16 residues. V lost 0 bases, J lost 7 bases, and 16 bases lay in between. Germline CDR1 is SGHTS and CDR2 is YDEGEE. The CDR3 bases are TGTGCCAGCAGCTTGGGGGACTTGATCCGGGGCGGGGAGCTGTTTTTT. It encodes CASSLGDLIRGGELFF.

The chain recombines TRBV7-2 with TRBJ2-1; D unclear. This CDR3 region has 14 residues. Per the germline V gene, CDR1 is SGHTA and CDR2 is FQGNSA. Trimming took off 1 base at V and 2 bases at J, with 6 bases between the two ends. Here the CDR3 reads CASSLERAYNEQFF. CDR3 nucleotides: TGTGCCAGCAGCTTAGAACGGGCCTACAATGAGCAGTTCTTC.

This rearrangement joins TRBV23-1 to TRBJ1-5; 10 nucleotides match TRBD1. TRBV23-1 is treated as an ORF (open reading frame) with a function not yet certain. V dropped 2 bases and J dropped 2; count of bases not matched to a gene: 3. CDR3 length equals 16 residues. DNA of the CDR3: TGCGCCAGCAGTCAAAGGGACAGGGGAGGCAATCAGCCCCAGCATTTT. It yields the protein CASSQRDRGGNQPQHF.

The chain recombines TRBV25-1 with TRBJ2-7; D is unresolved. The length of the CDR3 is 16 residues. Trimming pared 5 bases from V and 5 bases from J, leaving 22 bases between. In germline, CDR1 is MGHDK, CDR2 SYGVNS. The CDR3 sequence is CASSTYSLTDLDEQYF. CDR3 DNA sequence: TGTGCCAGCAGTACCTACTCTCTGACTGATCTCGACGAGCAGTACTTC.

The genes are TRBV11-2 and TRBJ2-1, with 8 bases fitting TRBD1. Trimming removed 3 bases from V and 8 bases from J; junction bases left unmatched: 9. The CDR3 runs to 15 residues. The V gene's germline CDR1 is SGHAT and CDR2 FQNNGV. The CDR3 sequence: CASSFRGTGGDEQFF. The CDR3 nucleotides are TGTGCCAGCAGCTTTCGGGGGACAGGTGGGGATGAGCAGTTCTTC.

The chain is built from TRBV11-2 and TRBJ2-5; 7 nucleotides match TRBD2. This CDR3 has 11 amino acids. CDR1 is SGHAT and CDR2 is FQNNGV in the germline V gene. Trimming at V came to 7 bases and at J to 6 bases, leaving 2 bases not matched to a gene. Written as DNA, the CDR3 is TGTGCCAGCAACGGGGGGAAGACCCAGTACTTC. Its translation: CASNGGKTQYF.